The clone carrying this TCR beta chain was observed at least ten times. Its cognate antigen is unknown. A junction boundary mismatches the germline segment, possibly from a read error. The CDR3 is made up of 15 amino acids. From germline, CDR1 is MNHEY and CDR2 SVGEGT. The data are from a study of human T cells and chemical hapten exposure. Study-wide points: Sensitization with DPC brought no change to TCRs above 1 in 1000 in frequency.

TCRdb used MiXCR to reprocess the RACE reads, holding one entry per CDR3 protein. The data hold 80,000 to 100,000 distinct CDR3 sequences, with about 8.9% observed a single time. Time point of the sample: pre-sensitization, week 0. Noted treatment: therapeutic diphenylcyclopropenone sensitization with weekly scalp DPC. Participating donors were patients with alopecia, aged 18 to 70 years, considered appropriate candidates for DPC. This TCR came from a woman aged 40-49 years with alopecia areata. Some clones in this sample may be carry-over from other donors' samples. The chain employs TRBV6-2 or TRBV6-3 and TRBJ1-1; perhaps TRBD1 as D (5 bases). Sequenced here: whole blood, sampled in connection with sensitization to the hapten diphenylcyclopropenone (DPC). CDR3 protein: CATQLTGAMNTEVFF. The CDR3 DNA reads TGTGCCACCCAGCTTACCGGGGCAATGAACACTGAAGTTTTCTTT.